Listed below are T cell receptor beta chains from one sample, sequenced in a study of identical twins. MiXCR, run by TCRdb on the 5' RACE reads, gives a single entry per CDR3 protein. The data hold around 230,000 distinct CDR3 sequences, with over 8% observed a single time. Sequenced material: memory (CD45RO+) T cells sorted from blood. These receptors were obtained from a woman aged 18-35 years in good health. Each CDR3 is given with its conserved first and last residue. A D gene is named only where the DNA matches it firmly. Where a row states a size, it is once, few, many or the class of an expanded clone; other rows omit it.

v_call,d_call,j_call,clone_size,cdr3_nt,cdr3_aa
TRBV5-1,NA,TRBJ2-1,few,TGCGCCAGCAGCTTGGGCGCGGGCGGGGTAGTCAATGAGCAGTTCTTC,CASSLGAGGVVNEQFF
TRBV29-1,TRBD2,TRBJ2-1,NA,TGCAGCGTTGGCCTGGGTAGCGGGGGTTACCAGGGGGATGAGCAGTTCTTC,CSVGLGSGGYQGDEQFF
TRBV24-1,NA,TRBJ2-1,few,TGTGCCACCAGCTTAGGGGGGGGGCACGATGAGCAGTTCTTC,CATSLGGGHDEQFF
TRBV3-1,NA,TRBJ2-1,few,TGTGCCAGCAGCCAAGTCGGGACGATCAATGAGCAGTTCTTC,CASSQVGTINEQFF
TRBV11-2,NA,TRBJ2-3,NA,TGTGCCAGCAGCTCCCCCCGCACAGATACGCAGTATTTT,CASSSPRTDTQYF
TRBV5-1,TRBD1,TRBJ2-7,many,TGCGCCAGCAAAGGACAGGGGGCCTCCTACGAGCAGTACTTC,CASKGQGASYEQYF
TRBV11-2,TRBD2,TRBJ2-5,NA,TGTGCCAGCAGCATCCTACCGGGACTAGCGGGTTTGTACCAAGAGACCCAGTACTTC,CASSILPGLAGLYQETQYF
TRBV12-3/TRBV12-4,NA,TRBJ1-5,many,TGTGCCAGCAGTTTCCGGCGGGGTAGCAATCAGCCCCAGCATTTT,CASSFRRGSNQPQHF
TRBV6-4,NA,TRBJ2-1,many,TGTGCCAGCAGTGACAGCTCCTACAATGAGCAGTTCTTC,CASSDSSYNEQFF
TRBV12-3/TRBV12-4,TRBD1,TRBJ1-1,many,TGTGCCAGCAGTCCCAGGGGGCTTGGGGAGGTCACTGAAGCTTTCTTT,CASSPRGLGEVTEAFF
TRBV20-1,TRBD2,TRBJ2-3,NA,TGCAGTGTCTTCGGACTAGCGGGAGGAGCAGATACGCAGTATTTT,CSVFGLAGGADTQYF
TRBV12-3/TRBV12-4,NA,TRBJ1-2,NA,TGTGCCAGCAGTTCCGACAGATCCCTTGGGTACACCTTC,CASSSDRSLGYTF
TRBV6-1,NA,TRBJ2-7,NA,TGTGCCAGCAGTAAGGGACTTTCCTACGAGCAGTACTTC,CASSKGLSYEQYF
TRBV6-5,TRBD2,TRBJ2-7,NA,TGTGCCAGCAGTTATAGCGGGGGGCGAGCCTACGAGCAGTACTTC,CASSYSGGRAYEQYF
TRBV7-3,NA,TRBJ1-1,few,TGTGCCAGCAGCTTGGGACTTCGGAACACTGAAGCTTTCTTT,CASSLGLRNTEAFF
TRBV5-1,NA,TRBJ2-6,many,TGCGCCAGCAGCTTGGGGGAACCCGTCCTGACTTTC,CASSLGEPVLTF
TRBV4-3,TRBD2,TRBJ2-1,once,TGCGCCAGCAGCCCGAGACTAGCGGGAGGGGATAGCTCCTACAATGAGCAGTTCTTC,CASSPRLAGGDSSYNEQFF
TRBV3-1,NA,TRBJ2-7,once,TGCGCCAGCAGCCAAGTGAGGTACGAGCAGTACTTC,CASSQVRYEQYF
TRBV5-5,NA,TRBJ1-1,few,TGTGCCAGCAGCTGGACAGCGTGGAACACTGAAGCTTTCTTT,CASSWTAWNTEAFF
TRBV12-3/TRBV12-4,NA,TRBJ1-2,many,TGTGCCAGCAGTTACGGCAGGGGTGCCTATGGCTACACCTTC,CASSYGRGAYGYTF
TRBV4-2,TRBD1,TRBJ2-6,many,TGTGCCAGCAGCCAAGGACAGGGTGGGGCCAACGTCCTGACTTTC,CASSQGQGGANVLTF
TRBV20-1,NA,TRBJ2-7,few,TGCAGTGCTAGAGATCTTTCCAGCTACGAGCAGTACTTC,CSARDLSSYEQYF
TRBV20-1,NA,TRBJ2-5,few,TGCAGTGCACCCCTAGCGTCGTGGGACCAAGAGACCCAGTACTTC,CSAPLASWDQETQYF
TRBV25-1,NA,TRBJ2-7,many,TGTGCCAGCTCTGGTGCCTACGAGCAGTACTTC,CASSGAYEQYF
TRBV30,NA,TRBJ1-1,NA,TGTGCCTGGAGCAGGTCCCTCTCCGCGGAAGCTTTCTTT,CAWSRSLSAEAFF
TRBV20-1,TRBD2,TRBJ2-3,NA,TGCAGTGCTGAAGCCCCTACTAGCGGGAGGGCACATACGCAGTATTTT,CSAEAPTSGRAHTQYF
TRBV20-1,NA,TRBJ2-1,NA,TGCAGTGCTAGAGCCTCTACTGAATACAATGAGCAGTTCTTC,CSARASTEYNEQFF
TRBV30,NA,TRBJ1-4,NA,TGTGCCTGGAGCAGGCTAACAACTAATGAAAAACTGTTTTTT,CAWSRLTTNEKLFF
TRBV5-8,NA,TRBJ2-5,few,TGTGCCAGCAGCTTGGCTAAGACAGGAAAAGAGACCCAGTACTTC,CASSLAKTGKETQYF
TRBV14,NA,TRBJ2-3,few,TGTGCCAGCAGCCCGGGTGGAAATACGCAGTATTTT,CASSPGGNTQYF
TRBV6-1,NA,TRBJ2-1,few,TGTGCCAGCAGACTGAGAGGACAGAATGAGCAGTTCTTC,CASRLRGQNEQFF
TRBV2,TRBD1,TRBJ2-3,NA,TGTGCCAGCATTAGGGACAGGAGTTCAGATACGCAGTATTTT,CASIRDRSSDTQYF
TRBV5-8,NA,TRBJ2-3,few,TGTGCCAGCAGCTTGGACACTCGTAGCACAGATACGCAGTATTTT,CASSLDTRSTDTQYF
TRBV6-1,TRBD2,TRBJ2-5,few,TGTGCCAGCATTCCCATAGCGGGGGGCGGGGAGACCCAGTACTTC,CASIPIAGGGETQYF
TRBV7-9,TRBD2,TRBJ2-2,few,TGTGCCAGCAGCCCCGGACTAGGGGCTAACACCGGGGAGCTGTTTTTT,CASSPGLGANTGELFF
TRBV29-1,NA,TRBJ2-3,many,TGCAGCGTTGGTGCTGGTGCAGATACGCAGTATTTT,CSVGAGADTQYF
TRBV11-2,TRBD1,TRBJ2-5,NA,TGTGCCAGCAGCTCCACGACAGGGGATGAGACCCAGTACTTC,CASSSTTGDETQYF
TRBV12-3/TRBV12-4,TRBD2,TRBJ2-5,few,TGTGCCAGCCGGCGGGGGAGAGCTGGGATAGAGACCCAGTACTTC,CASRRGRAGIETQYF
TRBV5-6,TRBD2,TRBJ2-3,few,TGTGCCAGCAGCTTGACGATCACGGGGGGGCTGGCAGATACGCAGTATTTT,CASSLTITGGLADTQYF
TRBV6-2/TRBV6-3,NA,TRBJ2-1,few,TGTGCCAGCAGGACTCCGGATGAGCAGTTCTTC,CASRTPDEQFF
TRBV9,TRBD2,TRBJ2-1,many,TGTGCCAGCAGCGTCCTAGCGGGGTCTGAGCAGTTCTTC,CASSVLAGSEQFF
TRBV7-9,TRBD2,TRBJ2-2,NA,TGTGCCAGCGCCGGGACTAGCGGGGACACCGGGGAGCTGTTTTTT,CASAGTSGDTGELFF
TRBV6-1,NA,TRBJ2-5,NA,TGTGCCAGCAGTGAAGCGGTTTACAGGGAAGGAGAGACCCAGTACTTC,CASSEAVYREGETQYF